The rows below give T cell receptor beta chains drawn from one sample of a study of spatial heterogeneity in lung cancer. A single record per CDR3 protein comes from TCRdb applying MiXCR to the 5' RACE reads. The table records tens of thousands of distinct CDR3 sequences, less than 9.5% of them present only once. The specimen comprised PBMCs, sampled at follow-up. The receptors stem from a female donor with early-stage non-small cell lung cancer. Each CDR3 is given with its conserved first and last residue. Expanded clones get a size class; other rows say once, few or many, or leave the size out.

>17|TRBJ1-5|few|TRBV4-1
CASSQGESGGGNQPQHF
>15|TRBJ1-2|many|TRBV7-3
CASSPSGSPYYGYTF
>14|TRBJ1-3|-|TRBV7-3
CASSLGTGGNTIYF
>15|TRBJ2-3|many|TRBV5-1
CASSLDRGRTDTQYF
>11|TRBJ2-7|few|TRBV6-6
CASALNYEQYF
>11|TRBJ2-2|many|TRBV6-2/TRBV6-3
CAVHLAGELFF
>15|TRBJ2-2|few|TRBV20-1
CSAGPLAGATGELFF
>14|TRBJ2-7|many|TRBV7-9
CASSPDGSPYEQYF
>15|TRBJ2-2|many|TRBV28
CASSSPGQGAGELFF
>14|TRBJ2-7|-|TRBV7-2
CASSFSGGAYEQYF
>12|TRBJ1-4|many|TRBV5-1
CASSSPGEKLFF
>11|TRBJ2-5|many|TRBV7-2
CASSLGQNSYF
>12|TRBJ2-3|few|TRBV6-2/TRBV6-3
CASGLGVDTQYF
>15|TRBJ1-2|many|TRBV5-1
CASSLTDRALYGYTF
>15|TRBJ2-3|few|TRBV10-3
CAISGSGGPGDTQYF
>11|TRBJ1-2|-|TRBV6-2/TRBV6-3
CASSYDYGYTF
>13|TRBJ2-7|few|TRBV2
CASSELVSYEQYF
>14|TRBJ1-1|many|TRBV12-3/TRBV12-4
CASSLGRRNTEAFF
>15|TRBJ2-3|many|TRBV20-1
CSGSEPRGGGSTQYF
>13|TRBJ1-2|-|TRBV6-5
CASSREGPYGYTF
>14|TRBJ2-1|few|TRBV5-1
CASSLARQGIGQFF
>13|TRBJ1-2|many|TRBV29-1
CSVVRQGNYGYTF
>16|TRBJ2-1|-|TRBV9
CASNPGQVISYNEQFF
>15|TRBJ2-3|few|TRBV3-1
CASSRFGGGQNTQYF
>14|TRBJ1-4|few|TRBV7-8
CASSSAVDNEKLFF
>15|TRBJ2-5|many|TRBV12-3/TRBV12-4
CASSPGGGTQETQYF
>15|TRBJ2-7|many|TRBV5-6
CASSLVRAGGREQYF
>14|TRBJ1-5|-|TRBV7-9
CASSSTGGVGTQHF
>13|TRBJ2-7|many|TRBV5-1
CASSLDGVGEQYF
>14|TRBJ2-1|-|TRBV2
CASRRDRGNNEQFF
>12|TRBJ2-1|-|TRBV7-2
CASSSFGNEQFF
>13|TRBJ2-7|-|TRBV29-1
CSVSFRGQREQYF
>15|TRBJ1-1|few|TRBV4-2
CASSQDTEGGAEAFF
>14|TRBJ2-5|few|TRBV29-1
CSVGYGGGQETQYF
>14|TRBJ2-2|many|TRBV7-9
CASSLAQGTGELFF
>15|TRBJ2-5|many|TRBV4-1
CASSRASGVQETQYF
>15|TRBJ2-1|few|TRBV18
CASSAGTGDYNEQFF
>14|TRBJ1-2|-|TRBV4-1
CASSQDGGQRGYTF
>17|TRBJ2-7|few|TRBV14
CASSRAGGVRNAYEQYF
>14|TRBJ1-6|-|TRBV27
CASSLRALGSPLHF
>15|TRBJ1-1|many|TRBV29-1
CSVLDKGNRNTEAFF
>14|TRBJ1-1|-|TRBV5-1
CASSHGQGRTEAFF
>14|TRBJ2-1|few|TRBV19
CASSLLRAVNEQFF
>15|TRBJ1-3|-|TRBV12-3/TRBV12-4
CASKEGGRVGNTIYF
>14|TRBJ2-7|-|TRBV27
CASSPGTSSYEQYF
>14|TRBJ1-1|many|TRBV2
CARDRQGSNTEAFF
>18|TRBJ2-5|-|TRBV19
CASSITGTGGAGQETQYF
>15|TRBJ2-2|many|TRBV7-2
CASTDDRGTTGELFF
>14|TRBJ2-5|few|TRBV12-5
CASGAGTDQETQYF
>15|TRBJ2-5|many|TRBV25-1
CASSDPWTGVETQYF
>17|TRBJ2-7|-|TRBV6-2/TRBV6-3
CASSVGLAGGSSYEQYF
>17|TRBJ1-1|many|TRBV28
CASSLVAAGAWNTEAFF
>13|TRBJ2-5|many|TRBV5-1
CASSLDPGGTQYF